Described below is a single TCR beta chain sequence and its context. What antigen it recognizes has not been identified. Qualities for individual bases were not recorded, and no much larger clone is one base off. From cysteine to phenylalanine, the CDR3 is 13 amino acids long. The retained sequence is limited to the CDR3, 39 bases, with the frame set at the first base. The V end gives up 8 bases and the J end 5 bases, leaving 4 bases in the junction not matched to a gene. The germline V gene supplies CDR1 SGHTA and CDR2 FQGNSA. The data derive from a study of T cells in Graves' hyperthyroidism and ophthalmopathy (dated by TCRdb to between 2019 and 2020). As for the study more broadly: Peripheral blood was sampled at the time of initial diagnosis, prior to any treatment. To identify TCR V-J signatures that set the groups apart, the researchers used a discovery cohort of about a hundred patients, made up of roughly 40 with Graves' ophthalmopathy and about 55 with stable Graves' hyperthyroidism. Prospective prediction of ophthalmopathy was tested in an independent validation cohort consisting of 18 hyperthyroidism patients and around 17 patients who later progressed to ophthalmopathy. The 75 to 100 discovery patients were randomly divided into training and test sets at a 7:3 ratio. In six Graves' hyperthyroidism patients, the study also compared T-cell repertoires from thyroid tissue with T-cell repertoires from blood. After sampling, hyperthyroidism patients received methimazole starting at 30 mg daily, and ophthalmopathy patients received high-dose intravenous methylprednisolone. According to the paper, TCR Vbeta CDR3 sequencing was carried out on 135 peripheral blood samples, which came from fewer than 50 ophthalmopathy, 75 to 80 hyperthyroidism and 17 progressor patients.

What the authors observed across the whole study: Most expanded thyroid clonotypes (frequency above 0.001) were also found in blood, which suggests that blood repertoires may mirror thyroid immune responses. A model built on a 13 V-J signature distinguished ophthalmopathy from stable hyperthyroidism, reaching approximately 89% sensitivity and 81.08% specificity in cross-validation and 80%/75% in testing. Sample size was not statistically predetermined, and blinding of investigators to group allocation was not performed. During validation, the model predicted progression to ophthalmopathy a median of around 7 months ahead of onset, with approximately 71% sensitivity and almost 75% specificity.

A patient counted as having stable Graves' hyperthyroidism if no progression to ophthalmopathy occurred over 18 months of follow-up. Hyperthyroidism patients were newly diagnosed, with disease duration under 2 months, and aged 18 to 65 years. Any patient with an uncontrolled infection, another autoimmune disease, pregnancy or lactation was excluded. Diagnoses were established on the basis of clinical symptoms, serum thyroxine and TRAb, thyroid ultrasound, and orbital computed tomography. PBMCs were separated from roughly 10 ml of fresh peripheral blood using Ficoll-Paque density gradient centrifugation. Total RNA was extracted with Trizol reagent, and quality was checked on an Agilent 2100 Bioanalyzer. TCR beta CDR3 regions were amplified from RNA transcripts. For the first round of RT-PCR on the TCR CDR3, the HTBI primer set was used together with the Qiagen OneStep RT-PCR kit. Libraries were constructed in a second round of multiplex PCR, after which size selection and purification were performed. Libraries were sequenced paired-end with 100 bp reads on an Illumina HiSeq2000. The paper's data handling went like this. SOAPnuke was used to process the raw data, removing reads that contained adapters or uncalled bases, had a mean Phred below 15, or lacked an exact match to the constant primer or identifier. High-quality paired reads were merged with COPE v1.2.5, and unique nucleotide sequences were defined as clonotypes. MiTCR v1.1 was used to align the clonotypes against IMGT TRBV, TRBD and TRBJ reference segments. The analysis was restricted to V-J combinations with a frequency above 0.0001, which together covered 99% to 99.2% of the repertoires. A TCS score was defined as the ratio of F50 (clonal expansion) to E x V (chaos), with BLOSUM62-based TCRdist applied between CDR3 peptides within each V-J. Welch's t-statistics and random forest reduced some 510 V-J features to under 15, which were used in a naive Bayes classifier (R e1071). Thyroid-blood repertoire similarity was quantified with the Morisita-Horn index. In-frame beta chains were kept once TCRdb had trimmed the public reads at Q25 with fastp and called clones with MiXCR. Records with the same CDR3 protein are collapsed into one entry carrying the most frequent genes and DNA. TCRdb's processing, not the authors', yielded these V and J calls. The sample table contains approximately 870,000 distinct CDR3 sequences; only one count was recorded for about two fifths of them. The top ten clonotypes cover around 10% of the sample.

The sample was blood. This sequence originates from a man in his late teens or twenties with Graves' hyperthyroidism. Recombination connected TRBV7-2 to TRBJ2-5; TRBD1 fits 11 bases in the junction. The CDR3 reads CASRDRGFETQYF. The DNA is TGTGCCAGCCGGGACAGGGGGTTCGAGACCCAGTACTTC.